A selection of T cell receptor beta chains follows, all from one sample in a study of T cell repertoires in cytomegalovirus infection. TCRdb fed the reads into MiXCR, producing one record per CDR3 protein. The data show around 800,000 distinct CDR3 sequences, 30% to 35% seen once. These receptors' antigens are unknown. The sequencing used cultured CD8+ T cells from PBMCs, collected from culture after CMV antigen stimulation. Every receptor here comes from a human donor in good health (CMV status not recorded). Some clones in this sample may be carry-over from other donors' samples. Each CDR3 is given with its conserved first and last residue. The D gene is left open where the match is weak. Clone size is given for some rows only: seen once, a few or many times, or a class if the clone is expanded.

J	V	D	length	size	DNA	CDR3
TRBJ2-5	TRBV7-3	NA	13	NA	TGTGCCAGCAGCATGTCAGGGGGGGAGACCCAGTACTTC	CASSMSGGETQYF
TRBJ1-5	TRBV28	NA	11	few	TGTGCCAGCAGTTTACACAGGGACCAGCATTTT	CASSLHRDQHF
TRBJ1-6	TRBV4-3	NA	18	NA	TGCGCCAGCAGCCAAGATCCACATTTCAGCTCCTATAATTCACCCCTCCACTTT	CASSQDPHFSSYNSPLHF
TRBJ1-6	TRBV12-3/TRBV12-4	NA	16	few	TGTGCCAGCACCCAAAATCTCAATTCCTATAATTCACCCCTCCACTTT	CASTQNLNSYNSPLHF
TRBJ2-5	TRBV6-1	TRBD2	15	many	TGTGCCAGCAGTGAAACCGGGGGGGCCGGGGAGACCCAGTACTTC	CASSETGGAGETQYF
TRBJ1-5	TRBV28	NA	18	few	TGTGCCAGCCCCCCGGTGGGACAATTCCCCCCACTCAATCAGCCCCAGCATTTT	CASPPVGQFPPLNQPQHF
TRBJ2-2	TRBV7-9	NA	13	few	TGTGCCAGCAGCTTTAGGGACACCGGGGAGCTGTTTTTT	CASSFRDTGELFF
TRBJ2-5	TRBV7-6	NA	14	few	TGTGCCAGCAGCCCCCCGACTAACCAAGAGACCCAGTACTTC	CASSPPTNQETQYF
TRBJ2-5	TRBV27	NA	16	NA	TGTGCCAGCAGCGAGGGTCCGGGGGCCCTTCAAGAGACCCAGTACTTC	CASSEGPGALQETQYF
TRBJ2-2	TRBV24-1	TRBD2	18	few	TGTGCCACCAGTGATTTGCTACTAGCGGGGGTGGTCACCGGGGAGCTGTTTTTT	CATSDLLLAGVVTGELFF
TRBJ2-3	TRBV20-1	NA	13	few	TGCAGTGCTACACAGGGAATGGGAGATACGCAGTATTTT	CSATQGMGDTQYF
TRBJ2-1	TRBV5-1	NA	12	NA	TGCGCCAGCGGTCCGCCTTCCAATGAGCAGTTCTTC	CASGPPSNEQFF
TRBJ2-1	TRBV6-6	TRBD1	16	NA	TGTGCCAGCAGATTTTTTGGCAGGGGGTCGCTCAATGAGCAGTTCTTC	CASRFFGRGSLNEQFF
TRBJ2-1	TRBV28	NA	17	few	TGTGCCAGCAGAACGACAGGGATGGGACTAGACTACAATGAGCAGTTCTTC	CASRTTGMGLDYNEQFF
TRBJ1-2	TRBV24-1	TRBD1	14	once	TGTGCCACCAGTGACCCGGGACAGGTCTATGGCTACACCTTC	CATSDPGQVYGYTF
TRBJ2-3	TRBV7-6	NA	14	NA	TGTGCCAGCAGCTTAGCGACCTACACAGATACGCAGTATTTT	CASSLATYTDTQYF
TRBJ1-1	TRBV28	NA	14	NA	TGTGCCAGCAGTTTCCTCCAACCGAACACTGAAGCTTTCTTT	CASSFLQPNTEAFF
TRBJ1-5	TRBV23-1	NA	19	NA	TGCGCCAGCAGTCAATCGTTAGGGGGGCTCGTCTATAGCAATCAGCCCCAGCATTTT	CASSQSLGGLVYSNQPQHF
TRBJ1-1	TRBV20-1	NA	15	NA	TGCAGTGCTAGAGATTTAGACCTAGGGAACACTGAAGCTTTCTTT	CSARDLDLGNTEAFF
TRBJ2-1	TRBV4-2	TRBD2	17	NA	TGTGCCAGCAGCCAAGATTTAGGCGGGGGGGCCTACAATGAGCAGTTCTTC	CASSQDLGGGAYNEQFF
TRBJ1-1	TRBV6-2/TRBV6-3	NA	14	few	TGTGCCAGCATCATGCCCGGGGAAGGCACTGAAGCTTTCTTT	CASIMPGEGTEAFF
TRBJ2-2	TRBV6-5	NA	15	many	TGTGCCAGCAGTGCTCGGACAGACTACACCGGGGAGCTGTTTTTT	CASSARTDYTGELFF
TRBJ2-1	TRBV24-1	NA	14	NA	TGTGCCACCAGTGACAGGTTTACCTACAATGAGCAGTTCTTC	CATSDRFTYNEQFF
TRBJ2-5	TRBV7-8	NA	15	many	TGTGCCAGCAGCTCACCGGGTGCAATGGGGGAGACCCAGTACTTC	CASSSPGAMGETQYF
TRBJ2-5	TRBV6-2/TRBV6-3	TRBD1	12	few	TGTGCCATCCGGGACAGGGAAGAGACCCAGTACTTC	CAIRDREETQYF
TRBJ1-6	TRBV6-5	NA	16	NA	TGTGCCAGCAGTTCCTCGGAGAGCTCCTATAATTCACCCCTCCACTTT	CASSSSESSYNSPLHF
TRBJ1-5	TRBV19	NA	14	few	TGTGCCAGCTCAGGGGAACATAGCAATCAGCCCCAGCATTTT	CASSGEHSNQPQHF
TRBJ2-7	TRBV27	TRBD1	15	few	TGTGCCAGCAGTTTAAGTCGCAGGGGGATCAACGAGCAGTACTTC	CASSLSRRGINEQYF
TRBJ2-1	TRBV29-1	NA	10	once	TGCAGCGTTGGGTCCAATGAGCAGTTCTTC	CSVGSNEQFF
TRBJ1-6	TRBV6-5	NA	16	few	TGTGCCAGCAGTCCAACTCGATACTCCTATAATTCACCCCTCCACTTT	CASSPTRYSYNSPLHF
TRBJ1-2	TRBV27	NA	16	few	TGTGCCAGCAGTTTCAGCCCCAGGGCCTTGGGCTATGGCTACACCTTC	CASSFSPRALGYGYTF
TRBJ2-1	TRBV7-2	TRBD1	13	NA	TGTGCCAGCAACTTAGGACAGGGCTATGAGCAGTTCTTC	CASNLGQGYEQFF
TRBJ2-7	TRBV7-6	TRBD2	14	many	TGTGCCAGCAGCTTAGGCGGGGGGCCCTACGAGCAGTACTTC	CASSLGGGPYEQYF
TRBJ1-1	TRBV11-2	NA	14	few	TGTGCCAGCAGCTCATTCGACCGGGGCACTGAAGCTTTCTTT	CASSSFDRGTEAFF
TRBJ2-7	TRBV7-9	NA	14	NA	TGTGCCAGCATCCCTTCAAGCAGCTCCTACGAGCAGTACTTC	CASIPSSSSYEQYF
TRBJ1-2	TRBV12-3/TRBV12-4	NA	15	NA	TGTGCCAGCAGAAACCCTCGGGGAGGAGACTATGGCTACACCTTC	CASRNPRGGDYGYTF